This paragraph covers one TCR beta chain sequence. Its target is not known. These data come from a study of T cell responses to AZD1222 COVID-19 vaccine. Whole-study findings and limits: A mostly white British donor set with more females was recruited, and clonal diversity was possibly underestimated. Following two doses of AZD1222, Spike-specific TCR breadth and depth rose.

Here immunoSEQ multiplex PCR was the method, and the copy in TCRdb shows in-frame clones only, minus some. The sample includes roughly 6,100 clones, more than 75% of them seen just once. J was trimmed by 7 bases and V by 5 bases; bases with no gene match: 14. The germline CDR1 and CDR2 sequences are SGHTA and FQGTGA. The CDR3 is 17 amino acids. This sequence joins TRBV7-3 and TRBJ2-2, with 9 bases matching TRBD2. Sequences were derived from peripheral blood, sampled 28 days after the second AZD1222 dose. The TCR comes from an adult who received the AZD1222 COVID-19 vaccine. The CDR3 coding sequence is TGTGCCAGCAGCCCCCCCGGGGCGGGAGGGTCGAGCGGGGAGCTGTTTTTT. The encoded protein is CASSPPGAGGSSGELFF.